This T cell receptor (beta chain) was sequenced during a study of T cell repertoires in cytomegalovirus infection. The wider study: Both CMV infection and a matching HLA type were indicated by public TCR beta signatures. Regarding the study as a whole: Dominating the ex vivo response were TCR beta clonotypes that were CMV-specific and HLA-C-restricted. Cumulative public TCR beta family frequency identified CMV carriers with the relevant HLA.

This CDR3 has 14 residues. Germline assignment: CDR1 MDHEN and CDR2 SYDVKM. With 4 bases removed from V and 7 bases from J, the gap between germline ends came to 16 bases. TCRdb reprocessed the reads via MiXCR and lists one record per CDR3 protein. Of roughly 230,000 distinct CDR3 sequences in the sample, over 20% are singletons; the top ten hold 15% to 20%. Details on this clonotype: What it binds is not known.

The receptor's source is a human donor in good health (CMV status not recorded). Some clones in this sample may be carry-over from other donors' samples. The specimen sequenced was CD8+ T cells from PBMCs. This chain connects TRBV28 to TRBJ1-2, with D tentatively TRBD1 (5 bases). CDR3 protein: CASSWDHTSSGYTF. CDR3 sequence (DNA): TGTGCCAGCAGTTGGGACCACACGTCTTCTGGCTACACCTTC.